A selection of T cell receptor beta chains follows, all from one sample in a study of CD8 T cells in ankylosing spondylitis. One entry per CDR3 protein results from TCRdb running MiXCR on the 5' RACE reads. The repertoire has under 200,000 distinct CDR3 sequences, more than 9% of them found once; the top ten carry 25% to 35%. The specimen sequenced was blood, either unsorted or a sorted T cell fraction (not recorded which). The receptors derive from a male donor with ankylosing spondylitis or in good health (not recorded which). CDR3s include the opening cysteine and the closing phenylalanine or tryptophan. D genes are given only for firm matches. Size values are once, few and many counts, or a class for expanded clones, and some rows have none.

V,J,D,size,DNA,CDR3
TRBV12-3/TRBV12-4,TRBJ2-1,TRBD2,.,TGTGCCAGCAGTTTCGGGAGGCCCAATGAGCAGTTCTTC,CASSFGRPNEQFF
TRBV7-8,TRBJ2-7,TRBD2,many,TGTGCCAGCAGCTTTTCCGAGACTAGCAGCTACGAGCAGTACTTC,CASSFSETSSYEQYF
TRBV5-1,TRBJ2-5,TRBD2,.,TGCGCCAGCAGCTTCGGGAGTAGCGGGGGGCAAGAGACCCAGTACTTC,CASSFGSSGGQETQYF
TRBV12-3/TRBV12-4,TRBJ2-6,.,.,TGTGCCAGCAGTTTGAGGGTCCGGGACGGGGCCCTCTCTGGGGCCAACGTCCTGACTTTC,CASSLRVRDGALSGANVLTF
TRBV20-1,TRBJ2-1,TRBD1,.,TGCAGTGCCGAAACGGGACAGGGAGCCAATGAGCAGTTCTTC,CSAETGQGANEQFF
TRBV12-3/TRBV12-4,TRBJ1-1,.,many,TGTGCCAGCACCCTCGGGATGAACACTGAAGCTTTCTTT,CASTLGMNTEAFF
TRBV15,TRBJ1-5,TRBD1,many,TGTGCCACCAGCAGAGGACAGGGAACGGGCCAGCCCCAGCATTTT,CATSRGQGTGQPQHF
TRBV20-1,TRBJ2-3,TRBD2,many,TGCAGTGCGAAAGCGGGGGGAAACACAGATACGCAGTATTTT,CSAKAGGNTDTQYF
TRBV7-8,TRBJ2-7,TRBD2,.,TGTGCCAGCAGCTTAGTAACTAGCGGCCCCTACGAGCAGTACTTC,CASSLVTSGPYEQYF
TRBV11-2,TRBJ1-1,.,few,TGTGCCAGCACCTCGGCGGCCTCGGGTGGTACTGAAGCTTTCTTT,CASTSAASGGTEAFF
TRBV5-1,TRBJ2-1,.,many,TGCGCCAGCAGCCCCGGGGGCTACAATGAGCAGTTCTTC,CASSPGGYNEQFF
TRBV24-1,TRBJ2-1,.,many,TGTGCCACCAGTGATTCCACAGGGAGCTCCTACAATGAGCAGTTCTTC,CATSDSTGSSYNEQFF
TRBV29-1,TRBJ2-2,TRBD2,.,TGCAGCGGTACTAGCGTGGGCACCGGGGAGCTGTTTTTT,CSGTSVGTGELFF
TRBV29-1,TRBJ2-3,.,few,TGCAGCGTTGATTCTGGGACAGATACGCAGTATTTT,CSVDSGTDTQYF
TRBV20-1,TRBJ2-7,.,many,TGCAGTCTCTATCCGCCCGTTAACGTAGGGCGTTCCTACGAGCAGTACTTC,CSLYPPVNVGRSYEQYF
TRBV6-2/TRBV6-3,TRBJ1-5,TRBD1,many,TGTGCCAGTACTGTAACAGGGGGCGTCAGCAATCAGCCCCAGCATTTT,CASTVTGGVSNQPQHF
TRBV9,TRBJ2-7,.,many,TGTGCCAGCAGCGTTTCTAGCGATAGCTCCTACGAGCAGTACTTC,CASSVSSDSSYEQYF
TRBV7-2,TRBJ2-7,TRBD2,.,TGTGCCAGCAGCCTTGAGACTAGCGTCGAGCAGTACTTC,CASSLETSVEQYF
TRBV5-8,TRBJ2-7,.,few,TGTGCCAGCAGCTTGGGTTTTGTGGGGGCCTACGAGCAGTACTTC,CASSLGFVGAYEQYF